This TCR beta chain came from a study of response to subunit inactivated influenza vaccine. Findings of the study overall: T cells newly recruited by each seasonal influenza vaccination are few, the authors suggested.

This clonotype was counted a few times. The antigen is unknown. The V end lost 7 bases, the J end lost 0 bases, and 13 bases lay between the germline ends. The V gene's germline CDR1 is MNHEY and CDR2 SMNVEV (reference sequence). This CDR3 spans 15 amino acids. A single record per CDR3 protein comes from TCRdb applying MiXCR to the RT-PCR reads. Found here are more than 550,000 distinct CDR3 sequences, roughly 12% of them singletons; the top ten hold roughly 10%. The chain joins TRBV27 to TRBJ2-1; D is possibly TRBD2 (6 bases). Sequencing was performed on PBMCs from blood, taken on the day of vaccination. The clonotype was recovered from a man aged 45-60 years who received an inactivated influenza vaccine. Here the CDR3 DNA reads TGTGCCAGCACCGGGGGACTGTTCTCCTACAATGAGCAGTTCTTC. Its protein product is CASTGGLFSYNEQFF.